Shown below are 15 T cell receptor beta chains from a single sample sequenced in a study of ipilimumab plus nivolumab after autologous stem cell transplantation. Some clones are missing from TCRdb's copy, which holds only in-frame ones; the method was immunoSEQ multiplex PCR. The table shows 9,500 to 10,000 clones, with roughly three quarters occurring only once. The sequenced sample was PBMCs, obtained in a trial of ipilimumab plus nivolumab as post-transplant consolidation. The receptor source for this set is a female donor with multiple myeloma.

The chain joins TRBV10-1 to TRBJ2-1; 8 bases line up with TRBD2. The CDR3 contains 15 residues. Germline CDR1 reads WNHNN; CDR2 reads SYGVQD (reference sequence). Unmatched junction bases numbered 5, after V lost 3 bases and J lost 4 bases. The CDR3 loop is CASSDLTSEYNEQFF. For the CDR3, the DNA is TGCGCCAGCAGTGATTTGACTAGCGAGTACAATGAGCAGTTCTTC.

The V gene is TRBV15, the J gene TRBJ1-2, with a possible D match to TRBD1 (5 bases). CDR1 and CDR2 from the germline V gene are LNHNV and YYDKDF (reference sequence). The CDR3 loop spans 14 amino acids. V lost 0 bases to trimming and J lost 2 bases, with 7 bases between them. The CDR3 protein is CATSREGVNYGYTF. As DNA, the CDR3 is TGTGCCACCAGCAGAGAGGGGGTAAACTATGGCTACACCTTC.

This clone was recorded a few times. The chain uses TRBV5-4 and TRBJ1-2, with D tentatively TRBD1 (6 bases). V lost 9 bases and J 7 bases, leaving 19 bases between the germline ends. CDR1 and CDR2 (germline): SGHNT, YYREEE (reference sequence). This CDR3 has 13 amino acids. This CDR3 reads CATAGGRSGGYTF. The CDR3 DNA sequence: TGTGCCACAGCGGGGGGGCGCTCTGGTGGCTACACCTTC.

The genes are TRBV10-1 and TRBJ1-1; D is undetermined. CDR1 is WNHNN and CDR2 is SYGVQD in the germline V gene (reference sequence). The length of the CDR3 is 17 residues. V gave up 0 bases and J gave up 1 base, with 15 bases separating them. The CDR3 loop reads CASSESTGFRGNTEAFF. The CDR3 DNA reads TGCGCCAGCAGTGAGTCGACCGGTTTTCGGGGGAACACTGAAGCTTTCTTT.

J is TRBJ2-2 and V is TRBV14, with D unclear. This CDR3 comprises 15 residues. Trimming removed 0 bases at V and 4 bases at J, with 9 bases between. The V gene's germline CDR1 is SGHDN and CDR2 FVKESK. The CDR3 protein is CASSQDMSGTGELFF. The CDR3, as DNA: TGTGCCAGCAGCCAAGATATGTCAGGCACCGGGGAGCTGTTTTTT.

This clone was counted a few times. For the CDR3, the DNA is TGCGCCAGCAGAGACAGTTCGGAGACCCAGTACTTC. It yields the protein CASRDSSETQYF. V usage is TRBV5-1 and J usage is TRBJ2-5; D perhaps matches TRBD1 (5 bases). The germline gives CDR1 SGHRS, CDR2 YFSETQ. Between the trimmed V and J ends, which lost 5 bases and 5 bases, there was a span of 10 bases. The CDR3 consists of 12 residues. The full variable domain, completed using reference TRBV5-1 and TRBJ2-5, is KAGVTQTPRYLIKTRGQQVTLSCSPISGHRSVSWYQQTPGQGLQFLFEYFSETQRNKGNFPGRFSGRQFSNSRSEMNVSTLELGDSALYLCASRDSSETQYFGPGTRLLVL.

Of note for this clone: The sample carries other DNA sequences with the same CDR3. This chain uses TRBV5-1 with TRBJ1-1; D is unclear. V was cut by 1 base and J by 0 bases, with 10 bases left in between. CDR1 is SGHRS, CDR2 YFSETQ, per germline. This CDR3 is 15 amino acids long. This chain's CDR3 is CASSLLPGMNTEAFF. DNA for the CDR3: TGCGCCAGCAGCTTGTTGCCAGGAATGAACACTGAAGCTTTCTTT.

This clone appeared a few times. CDR3 protein: CASSFGKKPYEQYF. The CDR3, as DNA: TGTGCCAGCAGTTTTGGGAAAAAACCCTACGAGCAGTACTTC. This sequence joins TRBV6-5 and TRBJ2-7, with D unresolved. Germline V gene lookup returns CDR1 MNHEY and CDR2 SVGAGI. This CDR3 region has 14 residues. V lost 4 bases to trimming and J lost 2 bases, with 12 bases between them.

The genes are TRBV4-3 and TRBJ2-1; TRBD2 matches 8 bases. V dropped 0 bases and J dropped 9; count of bases not matched to a gene: 10. The CDR3 consists of 16 residues. CDR1 is LGHNA and CDR2 is YSLEER in the germline V gene. The CDR3 DNA reads as TGCGCCAGCAGCCAAGATAGGCGCCTAGCGGGCCGTGAGCAGTTCTTC. Amino acids: CASSQDRRLAGREQFF.

This clone was observed a handful of times. V usage is TRBV5-1 and J usage is TRBJ1-1; maybe TRBD1 (6 bases). The germline gives CDR1 SGHRS, CDR2 YFSETQ. The CDR3 length is 14 residues. Trimming left V 0 bases short and J 5 bases short, with 11 bases between. CDR3 sequence (DNA): TGCGCCAGCAGCTTGGATACAGGGAGTACTGAAGCTTTCTTT. Its protein product is CASSLDTGSTEAFF. Filled out from reference TRBV5-1 and TRBJ1-1, the complete variable domain reads KAGVTQTPRYLIKTRGQQVTLSCSPISGHRSVSWYQQTPGQGLQFLFEYFSETQRNKGNFPGRFSGRQFSNSRSEMNVSTLELGDSALYLCASSLDTGSTEAFFGQGTRLTVV.

J is TRBJ1-2 and V is TRBV5-1; possibly TRBD1 for D (6 bases). CDR3 length: 14 residues. The germline V gene encodes CDR1 SGHRS and CDR2 YFSETQ. Trimming pared 3 bases from V and 3 bases from J, leaving 12 bases between. The CDR3 nucleotides read TGCGCCAGCAGCTCACAGGGTGGGGACTATGGCTACACCTTC. Its translation: CASSSQGGDYGYTF. The full variable domain, in which reference TRBV5-1 and TRBJ1-2 provide the parts outside the CDR3, is KAGVTQTPRYLIKTRGQQVTLSCSPISGHRSVSWYQQTPGQGLQFLFEYFSETQRNKGNFPGRFSGRQFSNSRSEMNVSTLELGDSALYLCASSSQGGDYGYTFGSGTRLTVV.

V usage is TRBV11-3 and J usage is TRBJ2-1, with TRBD1 matching over 7 bases. The V and J ends lost 3 bases and 0 bases, in that order; junction bases with no gene match: 2. CDR1 SGHNT and CDR2 YENEEA come from the germline V gene. The CDR3 is made up of 15 amino acids. The CDR3 protein is CASSLTGSSYNEQFF. The CDR3 DNA sequence: TGTGCCAGCAGCTTGACAGGGAGCTCCTACAATGAGCAGTTCTTC.

This clone was found a few times. V and J are TRBV9 and TRBJ1-5, with TRBD1 as a possible D gene (5 bases). CDR1 is SGDLS, CDR2 YYNGEE, per germline. Deletions cut 1 base from V and 5 bases from J, with 10 bases between. This CDR3 has 14 residues. CDR3 bases: TGTGCCAGCAGCGTAACCCCCAGGGATCAGCCCCAGCATTTT. It encodes CASSVTPRDQPQHF.

This chain connects TRBV5-5 to TRBJ2-7; the D call may be TRBD1 or TRBD2 (5 bases each). Between the trimmed V and J ends, which lost 3 bases and 2 bases, there was a span of 9 bases. The CDR3 is 13 residues long. The germline gives CDR1 SGHKS, CDR2 YYEKEE (reference sequence). The CDR3 sequence is CASSSRGAYEQYF. CDR3 nucleotide sequence: TGTGCCAGCAGCTCCCGGGGCGCCTACGAGCAGTACTTC.

This sequence joins TRBV11-2 and TRBJ1-2; D remains ambiguous. V shed 10 bases and J shed 1 base, with 7 bases lying between them. The CDR3 length is 11 residues. Germline V lookup: CDR1 SGHAT, CDR2 FQNNGV. The chain's CDR3 is CATRINYGYTF. DNA of the CDR3: TGTGCCACCCGGATTAACTATGGCTACACCTTC.